What follows are 9 T cell receptor beta chains derived from one specimen sequenced in a study of cytomegalovirus exposure and HLA in healthy donors. Primers included in the PCR were 60 Vbeta and 13 Jbeta primers. Method: immunoSEQ multiplex PCR; TCRdb's copy keeps in-frame clones and lacks some. This sample carries about 98,000 clones, under 80% of them seen once, and the ten largest clones take 7% to 9%. Input material: PBMCs. These TCRs come from a human donor in good health.

This clone appeared a single time. CDR3 protein: CASSLGSGGAKNSPLHF. CDR3 in DNA: TGCGCCAGCAGCTTGGGGTCAGGGGGCGCGAAAAATTCACCCCTCCACTTT. V and J are TRBV5-1 and TRBJ1-6; 8 nucleotides line up with TRBD1. Germline V gives CDR1 SGHRS, CDR2 YFSETQ. The ends lost 0 bases at V and 7 bases at J; junction bases unmatched: 9. This CDR3 has 17 residues.

This chain links TRBV5-4 with TRBJ2-1, with TRBD2 identical over 11 bases. The germline gives CDR1 SGHNT, CDR2 YYREEE (reference sequence). The ends lost 2 bases at V and 4 bases at J; junction bases unmatched: 2. The length of the CDR3 is 15 residues. CDR3 in amino acids: CASSFSGGGYNEQFF. The DNA for the CDR3 is TGTGCCAGCAGCTTTAGCGGGGGGGGTTACAATGAGCAGTTCTTC.

The rearrangement links TRBV5-1 to TRBJ2-1; 14 bases are a match to TRBD2. Germline CDR1 and CDR2: SGHRS and YFSETQ. The CDR3 runs to 19 residues. The V gene end was trimmed by 2 bases and the J gene end by 0 bases; junction bases not matched to a gene: 7. This CDR3 is CASSFGLAGGGSSYNEQFF. CDR3 nucleotide sequence: TGCGCCAGCAGCTTCGGACTAGCGGGAGGAGGGAGCTCCTACAATGAGCAGTTCTTC.

The V call is TRBV13, the J call TRBJ2-7, with D possibly being TRBD2 (5 bases). Germline lookup yields CDR1 PRHDT and CDR2 FYEKMQ (reference sequence). The CDR3 has 16 residues. The V end was cut by 5 bases, the J end by 6 bases, with 23 bases between. CDR3 loop: CASSVRGGLSSREQYF. For the CDR3, the DNA is TGTGCCAGCAGCGTACGAGGAGGTCTTTCCTCCCGCGAGCAGTACTTC. Filled out from reference TRBV13 and TRBJ2-7, the complete variable domain reads AAGVIQSPRHLIKEKRETATLKCYPIPRHDTVYWYQQGPGQDPQFLISFYEKMQSDKGSIPDRFSAQQFSDYHSELNMSSLELGDSALYFCASSVRGGLSSREQYFGPGTRLTVT.

The V gene is TRBV5-4, the J gene TRBJ2-7; 7 bases match TRBD1. This CDR3 contains 15 residues. CDR1 SGHNT and CDR2 YYREEE come from the germline V gene (reference sequence). J lost 2 bases, V lost 3 bases, and 8 bases had no gene match. The CDR3, as DNA: TGTGCCAGCAGCTACGGACAGGACCTGACCTACGAGCAGTACTTC. Amino acids: CASSYGQDLTYEQYF.

Regarding this clone: One end of the junction does not line up with germline, which may come from a read error. The V and J genes are TRBV5-1 and TRBJ1-5, with D possibly TRBD1 on 5 matching bases. Germline CDR1 and CDR2: SGHRS and YFSETQ. The CDR3 consists of 15 residues. In DNA form, the CDR3 reads TGCGCCAGCAGCCCGGACATTATTAGCAGTCAGCCCCAGCATTTT. Its protein product is CASSPDIISSQPQHF.

The V and J genes are TRBV7-2 and TRBJ2-7, with a possible D match to TRBD1 (5 bases). Germline assignment: CDR1 SGHTA and CDR2 FQGNSA. The CDR3 is made up of 13 amino acids. V shed 1 base and J shed 4 bases, with 8 bases lying between them. CDR3 bases: TGTGCCAGCAGCTTAGTGCGGACATACGAGCAGTACTTC. This gives the protein CASSLVRTYEQYF.

This clone came up a few times. The genes are TRBV7-9 and TRBJ2-7, with 8 bases identical to TRBD2. Germline lookup yields CDR1 SEHNR and CDR2 FQNEAQ (reference sequence). This CDR3 contains 15 residues. Unmatched junction bases numbered 7, after V lost 5 bases and J lost 1 base. For the CDR3, the DNA is TGTGCCAGCAGCCCCGGGGGGGGCCTATCCTACGAGCAGTACTTC. Protein sequence: CASSPGGGLSYEQYF.

J is TRBJ2-2 and V is TRBV5-4; no firm D call. Trimming took 4 bases from V and 7 from J, leaving 17 bases between them. CDR3 length: 15 amino acids. The germline V gene encodes CDR1 SGHNT and CDR2 YYREEE (reference sequence). Here the CDR3 reads CASSPHLAASGELFF. The CDR3 nucleotides are TGTGCCAGCAGCCCCCACCTGGCAGCTAGCGGGGAGCTGTTTTTT. The complete variable domain, with remaining parts taken from reference TRBV5-4 and TRBJ2-2, reads ETGVTQSPTHLIKTRGQQVTLRCSSQSGHNTVSWYQQALGQGPQFIFQYYREEENGRGNFPPRFSGLQFPNYSSELNVNALELDDSALYLCASSPHLAASGELFFGEGSRLTVL.